The 21 T cell receptor beta chains below come from one sample, sequenced in a study of technical replicates of blood from several donors. TCRdb's copy holds only in-frame clones and misses some; the assay was immunoSEQ multiplex PCR. The sample lists more than 11,000 clones; approximately 84% were seen once. Sequenced: PBMCs. The receptors shown here come from a human donor in good health.

The chain is built from TRBV30 and TRBJ2-7, with 11 bases identical to TRBD2. The V segment lost 5 bases and the J segment 3 bases; nucleotides outside the gene matches: 3. Germline-derived CDR1 and CDR2 are GTSNPN and SVGIG (reference sequence). CDR3 length: 13 amino acids. DNA for the CDR3: TGTGCCTGGGGACTAGCGGGTGGCTACGAGCAGTACTTC. Amino acids: CAWGLAGGYEQYF.

This sequence joins TRBV7-8 and TRBJ2-1; TRBD2 matches at 7 bases. The CDR3 loop spans 15 amino acids. V dropped 5 bases and J dropped 8; count of bases not matched to a gene: 12. Germline values: CDR1 SGHVS, CDR2 FQNEAQ. Here the CDR3 DNA reads TGTGCCAGCAGCACCCGACTCCGGGGGGTGGATGAGCAGTTCTTC. It codes for CASSTRLRGVDEQFF.

The count of this clone is one. V usage is TRBV5-1 and J usage is TRBJ2-5; TRBD2 matches at 8 bases. The V gene end was trimmed by 3 bases and the J gene end by 3 bases; junction bases not matched to a gene: 1. CDR3 length equals 13 residues. Germline V gene lookup returns CDR1 SGHRS and CDR2 YFSETQ. The DNA for the CDR3 is TGCGCCAGCAGCTACGGGAGGGAAGAGACCCAGTACTTC. It specifies CASSYGREETQYF.

This clone was picked up one time. This sequence joins TRBV5-1 and TRBJ2-2; 13 positions match TRBD2. J lost 2 bases, V lost 4 bases, and 14 bases had no gene match. The length of the CDR3 is 20 residues. The germline CDR1 and CDR2 sequences are SGHRS and YFSETQ. In DNA form, the CDR3 reads TGCGCCAGCAGCAGCACCGGGACTAGCGGGAACTTCTTTAACACCGGGGAGCTGTTTTTT. Its translation is CASSSTGTSGNFFNTGELFF.

This CDR3 reads CASSYDPGQGVSSQYF. In nucleotides, the CDR3 is TGTGCCAGCAGCTACGACCCGGGACAGGGGGTCTCGTCGCAGTATTTT. The V call is TRBV7-9, the J call TRBJ2-3; 11 bases align to TRBD1. Germline V lookup: CDR1 SEHNR, CDR2 FQNEAQ (reference sequence). The CDR3 length is 16 residues. V lost 4 bases and J lost 10; bases outside the gene matches: 13.

V usage is TRBV6-1 and J usage is TRBJ1-1; weak D call: TRBD1 (6 bases). The germline V and J ends were trimmed by 10 bases and 4 bases, with 16 bases remaining between them. CDR3 length: 13 residues. Germline V gives CDR1 MNHNS, CDR2 SASEGT. The CDR3 spells CANRKDSSTEAFF. The CDR3 DNA reads as TGTGCCAACAGAAAGGACAGTTCCACTGAAGCTTTCTTT.

This clone is a singleton in its sample. The CDR3 DNA reads as TGTGCCAGCAGCTTCTTGGACAGGAACACTGAAGCTTTCTTT. Its translation: CASSFLDRNTEAFF. The V and J genes are TRBV5-4 and TRBJ1-1; possibly TRBD1 for D (6 bases). Between the trimmed V and J ends, which lost 2 bases and 1 base, there was a span of 9 bases. Germline V gene sequence: CDR1 SGHNT, CDR2 YYREEE (reference sequence). This CDR3 spans 14 amino acids.

The chain uses TRBV19 and TRBJ2-5, with D possibly matching TRBD1 (5 bases). The ends were cut back, 1 base at V and 4 bases at J, with 16 bases in the middle. In germline, CDR1 is LNHDA, CDR2 SQIVND (reference sequence). This CDR3 comprises 16 residues. In nucleotides, the CDR3 is TGTGCCAGTAGTATAGCCCTGACGTGGCAGGGAGAGACCCAGTACTTC. Protein product: CASSIALTWQGETQYF.

Details on this clone: In the same sample, other DNA sequences code for this CDR3. The chain has TRBV30 and TRBJ1-3; D not certain. The V end was cut by 8 bases, the J end by 4 bases, with 9 bases between. The CDR3 sequence is 11 residues long. CDR1 is GTSNPN and CDR2 is SVGIG in the germline V gene (reference sequence). The CDR3 bases are TGTGCCGGTACGAGGGGAAACACCATATATTTT. Its protein product is CAGTRGNTIYF.

This clone was seen only a few times. The rearrangement links TRBV6-1 to TRBJ2-3; 7 nucleotides agree with TRBD1. This CDR3 contains 11 residues. Germline assignment: CDR1 MNHNS and CDR2 SASEGT. The V and J ends lost 10 bases and 8 bases, in that order; junction bases with no gene match: 6. CDR3 bases: TGTGCCATCCAGGGGGAAGTTACGCAGTATTTT. Amino acids: CAIQGEVTQYF.

The chain combines TRBV30 with TRBJ1-1; a possible D gene is TRBD1 (5 bases). CDR3 size: 13 residues. Germline values: CDR1 GTSNPN, CDR2 SVGIG (reference sequence). V was pared by 4 bases and J by 5 bases, with 14 bases between. CDR3 DNA: TGTGCCTGGACCCAAGGGGTCTGGACTGAAGCTTTCTTT. It translates to CAWTQGVWTEAFF.

The J gene is TRBJ2-5, the V gene TRBV5-6; 7 nucleotides align to TRBD2. Unmatched junction bases numbered 12, after V lost 2 bases and J lost 5 bases. Per the germline V gene, CDR1 is SGHDT and CDR2 is YYEEEE. This CDR3 has 16 residues. The CDR3 here is CASSFYWEGLLETQYF. As DNA, the CDR3 is TGTGCCAGCAGCTTTTATTGGGAGGGCCTCTTGGAGACCCAGTACTTC.

The chain uses TRBV10-2 and TRBJ2-2; D is possibly TRBD2 (5 bases). Germline CDR1 is WSHSY and CDR2 is SAAADI. The V end lost 4 bases, the J end lost 0 bases, and 9 bases lay between the germline ends. This CDR3 is built from 15 residues. Here the CDR3 DNA reads TGCGCCAGCAGTGGAGGTAGCGCGAACACCGGGGAGCTGTTTTTT. Translated: CASSGGSANTGELFF.

V usage is TRBV27 and J usage is TRBJ1-5, with D unclear. V lost 3 bases and J 0 bases, leaving 9 bases between the germline ends. The germline V gene has CDR1 MNHEY and CDR2 SMNVEV (reference sequence). The CDR3 is 15 residues long. CDR3 bases: TGTGCCAGCAGTTTGGGAGGCAATAGCAATCAGCCCCAGCATTTT. It specifies CASSLGGNSNQPQHF.

This chain connects TRBV27 to TRBJ2-7, with unresolved D. Germline values: CDR1 MNHEY, CDR2 SMNVEV (reference sequence). Trimming removed 0 bases from V and 3 bases from J, with 6 bases in between. CDR3 size: 13 residues. CDR3 DNA sequence: TGTGCCAGCAGTTTATCGAACAGCTACGAGCAGTACTTC. It yields the protein CASSLSNSYEQYF.

J is TRBJ1-3 and V is TRBV9; no clear D. Deletions cut 6 bases from V and 4 bases from J, with 8 bases between. Germline V gives CDR1 SGDLS, CDR2 YYNGEE. The CDR3 contains 12 residues. The CDR3 is CASKASGNTIYF. The CDR3 bases are TGTGCCAGCAAAGCTTCCGGAAACACCATATATTTT.

The gene calls are TRBV5-6 and TRBJ1-1; D gene uncertain. Germline V CDR1 and CDR2: SGHDT, YYEEEE. V was shortened by 4 bases and J by 7 bases, with 17 bases between the two germline ends. The CDR3 length is 14 residues. CDR3 residues: CASSLPDFKVEAFF. The CDR3 bases are TGTGCCAGCAGCCTCCCCGACTTCAAGGTTGAAGCTTTCTTT. Full variable domain (outside the CDR3, taken from reference TRBV5-6 and TRBJ1-1): DAGVTQSPTHLIKTRGQQVTLRCSPKSGHDTVSWYQQALGQGPQFIFQYYEEEERQRGNFPDRFSGHQFPNYSSELNVNALLLGDSALYLCASSLPDFKVEAFFGQGTRLTVV.

The chain employs TRBV25-1 and TRBJ1-2, with D tentatively TRBD1 (5 bases). The CDR3 runs to 15 residues. From germline, CDR1 is MGHDK and CDR2 SYGVNS. The germline V and J ends were trimmed by 2 bases and 5 bases, with 15 bases remaining between them. DNA of the CDR3: TGTGCCAGCAGTGAAGTAGGAACAGGAAATTATGGCTACACCTTC. Amino acids: CASSEVGTGNYGYTF.

The J gene is TRBJ2-7, the V gene TRBV7-6; 9 bases align to TRBD1. Germline V CDR1 and CDR2: SGHVS, FNYEAQ. V dropped 5 bases and J dropped 3; count of bases not matched to a gene: 8. This CDR3 region has 15 residues. DNA for the CDR3: TGTGCCAGCAGCCCCCACCCGGGACAGGGCTACGAGCAGTACTTC. It encodes CASSPHPGQGYEQYF.

This sequence joins TRBV28 and TRBJ2-2; 11 bases align to TRBD1. The junction had 2 bases not matched to a gene; V was cut back by 1 base and J by 4 bases. CDR1 and CDR2 (germline): MDHEN, SYDVKM. This CDR3 region has 16 residues. In DNA form, the CDR3 reads TGTGCCAGCAGTTTATACGGGACAGGGGGCACCGGGGAGCTGTTTTTT. Its translation: CASSLYGTGGTGELFF.

This clone has more than one count but fewer than ten. The chain's CDR3 is CASRPFDRPNYEQYF. DNA of the CDR3: TGTGCCAGTAGACCCTTCGACAGGCCCAACTACGAGCAGTACTTC. The chain carries TRBV19 and TRBJ2-7; D possibly corresponds to TRBD1 (6 bases). This CDR3 has 15 amino acids. V was clipped by 6 bases and J by 3 bases, with 18 bases between them. The germline V gene has CDR1 LNHDA and CDR2 SQIVND (reference sequence). Supplemented by reference TRBV19 and TRBJ2-7, the full variable domain reads DGGITQSPKYLFRKEGQNVTLSCEQNLNHDAMYWYRQDPGQGLRLIYYSQIVNDFQKGDIAEGYSVSREKKESFPLTVTSAQKNPTAFYLCASRPFDRPNYEQYFGPGTRLTVT.